The clone carrying this TCR beta chain showed up many times. Its target is unknown. CDR3 size: 14 residues. Trimming took 1 base from V and 7 from J; bases not matched to a gene: 5. Germline assignment: CDR1 DFQATT and CDR2 SNEGSKA (reference sequence). TCR beta CDR3 region amplification was performed from RNA transcripts. HTBI primers were used for first-round RT-PCR of the TCR CDR3. Using its own MiXCR run on the multiplex PCR reads, TCRdb lists one record per CDR3 protein. The sample yields around 600,000 distinct CDR3 sequences, roughly 16% seen once. A 10 ml volume of fresh peripheral blood provided the PBMCs. This record comes from a study of T cells in Graves' hyperthyroidism and ophthalmopathy. Study-level findings and limits: Ophthalmopathy could be told apart from stable hyperthyroidism with a 13 V-J model.

This TCR was recovered from a woman aged 40 to 50 with Graves' ophthalmopathy. The J gene is TRBJ2-1, the V gene TRBV20-1; 9 bases line up with TRBD1. The sample taken for sequencing was blood. As DNA, the CDR3 is TGCAGTGCTAGAGTACAGGGGGCGCGGAATGAGCAGTTCTTC. Translation gives CSARVQGARNEQFF.